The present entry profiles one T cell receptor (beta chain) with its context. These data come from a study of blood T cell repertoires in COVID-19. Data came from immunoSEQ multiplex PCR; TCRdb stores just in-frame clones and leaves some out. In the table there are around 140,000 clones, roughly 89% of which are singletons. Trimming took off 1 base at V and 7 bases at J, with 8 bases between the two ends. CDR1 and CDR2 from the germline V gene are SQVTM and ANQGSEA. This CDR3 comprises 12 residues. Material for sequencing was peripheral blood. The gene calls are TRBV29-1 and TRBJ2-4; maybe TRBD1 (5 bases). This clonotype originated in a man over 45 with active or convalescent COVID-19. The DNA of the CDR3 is TGCAGCGTTGAAGGACAGTTGAACATTCAGTACTTC. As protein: CSVEGQLNIQYF.